This T cell receptor (beta chain) was found in a study of monozygotic twins with inflammatory bowel disease. Both TCRalpha and TCRbeta cDNA were subjected to two nested PCRs lasting around 15 and 10 cycles. TCRdb reprocessed the 5' RACE reads and stores each CDR3 protein as one record, lacking DNA. This sample contains fewer than 200,000 distinct CDR3 sequences. Study results and limitations: Variability in patient repertoires may have come partly from differing immunosuppressive treatments. Clonotypes shared with others were fewer in IBD patients than in healthy twins, especially with disease activity.

There are 15 residues in the CDR3. Germline CDR1 is LNHNV and CDR2 is YYDKDF (reference sequence). As regards this clonotype: Its antigen remains unidentified.

The rearrangement uses TRBV15 and TRBJ2-5; TCRdb's D call, TRBD1, is unchecked because there is no DNA. The clonotype originates from a human donor with ulcerative colitis or Crohn's disease, or a healthy co-twin of an affected twin (not recorded which). The source material was blood. CDR3 amino acids: CATSRDLGVQETQYF.